The clone carrying this TCR beta chain has only a few counts. Its antigen is undetermined. This sample stems from a study of T cells after yellow fever vaccination. On the study more broadly: Where fractions had low cell numbers, libraries were prepared from them with the SMART-Seq v4 Ultra Low Input RNA kit. Study conclusions and caveats: Highly abundant clonotypes carried over from the bulk population could end up in FACS-sorted repertoires as contaminants. Clones from primary vaccination mostly reappeared after the booster (approximately 96% CD4, about 88% CD8).

UMIs and a universal primer site were added when TCR cDNA was made by 5'RACE template switching. In TCRdb, the 5' RACE reads were re-called with MiXCR into one record per CDR3 protein. The sample lists around 310,000 distinct CDR3 sequences; approximately 4% were seen once. The CDR3 length is 13 residues. Germline V gene data show CDR1 as LGHNA and CDR2 as YNFKEQ. V was trimmed by 1 base and J by 4 bases, leaving 7 bases between them. The gene calls are TRBV4-2 and TRBJ1-2; D remains ambiguous. The sequencing here drew on PBMCs, taken 15 days after the yellow fever booster vaccination. The TCR comes from a man aged 18-30 years who received the YFV17D yellow fever vaccine. The CDR3 protein is CASSQAQLYGYTF. The CDR3 bases are TGTGCCAGCAGCCAAGCCCAGCTCTATGGCTACACCTTC.